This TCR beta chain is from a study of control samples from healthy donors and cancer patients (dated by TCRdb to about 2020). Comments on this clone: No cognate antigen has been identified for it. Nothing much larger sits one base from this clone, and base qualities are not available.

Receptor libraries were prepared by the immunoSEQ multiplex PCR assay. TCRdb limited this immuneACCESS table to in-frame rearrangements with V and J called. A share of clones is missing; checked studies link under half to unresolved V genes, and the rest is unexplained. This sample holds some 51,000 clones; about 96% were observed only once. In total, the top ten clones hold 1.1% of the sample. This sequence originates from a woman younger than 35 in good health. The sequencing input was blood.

CDR3 loop: CASSGVVTYFYNEQFF. The bases are TGTGCCAGCAGCGGAGTAGTGACTTACTTTTACAATGAGCAGTTCTTC. In this chain, TRBV11-2 is recombined with TRBJ2-1; the D gene cannot be named for sure. As encoded in the germline V gene, CDR1 is SGHAT while CDR2 is FQNNGV. Counted from cysteine to phenylalanine, this CDR3 has 16 amino acids. Just CDR3 DNA is preserved here, 48 bases in frame from base 1. V gives up 5 bases and J gives up 4 bases, and the segment between their germline ends measures 18 bases.